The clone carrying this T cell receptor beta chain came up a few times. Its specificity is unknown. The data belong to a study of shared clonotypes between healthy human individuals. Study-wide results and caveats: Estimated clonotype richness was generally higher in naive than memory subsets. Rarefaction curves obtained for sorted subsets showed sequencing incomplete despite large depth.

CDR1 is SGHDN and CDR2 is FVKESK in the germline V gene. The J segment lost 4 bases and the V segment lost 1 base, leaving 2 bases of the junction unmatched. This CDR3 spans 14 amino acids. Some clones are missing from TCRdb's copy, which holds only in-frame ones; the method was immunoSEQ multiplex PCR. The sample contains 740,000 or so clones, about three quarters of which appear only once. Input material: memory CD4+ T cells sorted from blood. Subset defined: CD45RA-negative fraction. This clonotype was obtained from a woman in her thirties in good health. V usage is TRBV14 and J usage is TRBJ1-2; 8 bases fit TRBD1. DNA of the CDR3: TGTGCCAGCAGCCAAGGACAGGGGCCCTATGGCTACACCTTC. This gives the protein CASSQGQGPYGYTF.